This TCR beta chain was captured in a study of beta chain features in type 1 diabetes. Study-wide results and limits: A moderate, significant TCRB CDR3 shortening appeared in type 1 diabetes across four CD4+ subsets.

Investigators reverse transcribed all isolated RNA, so they sequenced expressed TCRB transcripts. TCRdb's table, derived via immunoSEQ multiplex PCR, lists solely in-frame clones and lacks some. The sample yields about 180,000 clones, less than 15% seen once. The CDR3 is 12 amino acids. Germline V gene data show CDR1 as SGHTA and CDR2 as FQGTGA. With 11 bases removed from V and 6 bases from J, the gap between germline ends came to 14 bases. This clone was counted between two and nine times. Its antigen is currently unknown. Sequenced material: central memory CD4+ T cells from blood. The chain uses TRBV7-3 and TRBJ2-4, with D unresolved. The sequence came from a woman under 30 in good health. The DNA for the CDR3 is TGTGCCCGAGACTTTGATAGAAACATTCAGTACTTC. This sequence encodes CARDFDRNIQYF. Using reference TRBV7-3 and TRBJ2-4 for the parts outside the CDR3, the full variable domain is GAGVSQTPSNKVTEKGKYVELRCDPISGHTALYWYRQSLGQGPEFLIYFQGTGAADDSGLPNDRFFAVRPEGSVSTLKIQRTERGDSAVYLCARDFDRNIQYFGAGTRLSVL.